Each of the 6 T cell receptor beta chains below was sequenced from the same sample in a study of OX40 agonist ivuxolimab in advanced cancers. Libraries were prepared by immunoSEQ multiplex PCR; TCRdb keeps only in-frame clonotypes and omits some of them. The table includes 17,000 or so clones, 73% detected once. The sample consisted of CD4+ or CD8+ T cells sorted from blood, taken in a trial of the OX40 agonist ivuxolimab. These receptors all come from an adult with an advanced solid tumor such as melanoma, head and neck, liver or kidney cancer.

The chain employs TRBV6-6 and TRBJ2-1; D not resolved. This CDR3 is built from 13 residues. Germline CDR1 reads MNHNY; CDR2 reads SVGAGI (reference sequence). Trimming took 3 bases from V and 6 from J, leaving 9 bases between them. CDR3 region: CASSYLSANEQFF. The DNA for the CDR3 is TGTGCCAGCAGTTATCTAAGCGCCAATGAGCAGTTCTTC.

This clone has just a few counts. The CDR3 nucleotides read TGTGCCAGCAGTTTATTCGGGGAATTATCACCCCTCCACTTT. Translating gives CASSLFGELSPLHF. The J gene is TRBJ1-6, the V gene TRBV28; D gene ambiguous. The V gene lost 1 base and the J gene lost 10 bases, with 11 bases spanning the gap. CDR1 and CDR2 (germline): MDHEN, SYDVKM. The CDR3 is 14 amino acids. Using reference TRBV28 and TRBJ1-6 for the parts outside the CDR3, the full variable domain is DVKVTQSSRYLVKRTGEKVFLECVQDMDHENMFWYRQDPGLGLRLIYFSYDVKMKEKGDIPEGYSVSREKKERFSLILESASTNQTSMYLCASSLFGELSPLHFGNGTRLTVT.

The sample holds one count of this clone. V is TRBV7-6 and J is TRBJ2-7; D remains ambiguous. V was shortened by 0 bases and J by 1 base, with 7 bases between the two germline ends. The CDR3 spans 14 residues. The germline V gene has CDR1 SGHVS and CDR2 FNYEAQ. CDR3 protein: CASSLARDSYEQYF. CDR3 coding DNA: TGTGCCAGCAGCTTAGCCAGAGATTCCTACGAGCAGTACTTC.

The chain carries TRBV6-9 and TRBJ2-7, with a tentative D call TRBD2 (5 bases). This CDR3 has 14 residues. Trimming took off 6 bases at V and 2 bases at J, with 14 bases between the two ends. Germline V gives CDR1 MNHGY, CDR2 SVAAGI. The CDR3 here is CASSATGGPYEQYF. The CDR3 coding sequence is TGTGCCAGCAGCGCAACCGGAGGCCCCTACGAGCAGTACTTC.

V is TRBV4-3 and J is TRBJ1-1; D gene unclear. Trimming took off 2 bases at V and 5 bases at J, with 15 bases between the two ends. The V gene's germline CDR1 is LGHNA and CDR2 YSLEER. The CDR3 loop spans 15 amino acids. The DNA for the CDR3 is TGCGCCAGCAGCCAAAGCATTTTCGCCACTACTGAAGCTTTCTTT. Residues: CASSQSIFATTEAFF.

The chain is built from TRBV5-1 and TRBJ2-3; the D is unclear. The V and J ends lost 0 bases and 0 bases respectively, with 8 bases between them. The germline gives CDR1 SGHRS, CDR2 YFSETQ. CDR3 size: 15 residues. In nucleotides, the CDR3 is TGCGCCAGCAGCTTGGGGGAAACTAGCACAGATACGCAGTATTTT. Amino acids: CASSLGETSTDTQYF.